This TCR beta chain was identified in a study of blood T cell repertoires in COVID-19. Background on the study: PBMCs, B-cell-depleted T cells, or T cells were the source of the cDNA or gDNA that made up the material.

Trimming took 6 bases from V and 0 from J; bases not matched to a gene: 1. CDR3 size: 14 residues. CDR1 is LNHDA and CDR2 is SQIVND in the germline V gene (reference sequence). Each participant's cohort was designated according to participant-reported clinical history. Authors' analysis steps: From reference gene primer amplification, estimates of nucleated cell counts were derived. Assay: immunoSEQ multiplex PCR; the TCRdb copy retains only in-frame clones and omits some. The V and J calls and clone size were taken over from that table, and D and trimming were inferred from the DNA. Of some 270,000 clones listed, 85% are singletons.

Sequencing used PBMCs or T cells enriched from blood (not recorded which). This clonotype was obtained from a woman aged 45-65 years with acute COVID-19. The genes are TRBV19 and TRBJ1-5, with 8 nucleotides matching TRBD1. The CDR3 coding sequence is TGTGCCAGTAGAGACAGGGGTAGCAATCAGCCCCAGCATTTT. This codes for CASRDRGSNQPQHF.